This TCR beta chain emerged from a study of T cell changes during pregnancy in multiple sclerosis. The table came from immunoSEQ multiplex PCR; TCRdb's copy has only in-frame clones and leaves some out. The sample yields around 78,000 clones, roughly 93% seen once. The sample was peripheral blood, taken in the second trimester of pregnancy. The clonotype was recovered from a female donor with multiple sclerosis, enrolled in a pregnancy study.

The CDR3 DNA sequence: TGCGCCAGCAGCCAAGGCGGGGCCACTGAAGCTTTCTTT. Translating it yields CASSQGGATEAFF. The chain combines TRBV4-1 with TRBJ1-1; D is perhaps TRBD1 (5 bases). Germline V CDR1 and CDR2: MGHRA, YSYEKL. V gave up 1 base and J gave up 4 bases, with 7 bases separating them. The CDR3 runs to 13 residues.